This passage covers 23 T cell receptor beta chains from one sample sequenced in a study of CD8 T cells in Susac syndrome. RNA was extracted with the RNeasy kit, and a quantity of 0.5 to 1 ug was reverse transcribed using random hexamers. MiXCR was run by TCRdb on the immunoSEQ multiplex PCR reads, yielding one entry per CDR3 protein. The data show about 280,000 distinct CDR3 sequences, roughly 84% seen once. Sequencing was done on a sample of CD8+ T cells from PBMCs. These receptors all come from a human donor with multiple sclerosis.

This rearrangement joins TRBV9 to TRBJ2-1; 8 positions match TRBD2. The V segment lost 0 bases and the J segment 9 bases; nucleotides outside the gene matches: 8. The CDR3 has 15 amino acids. Germline values: CDR1 SGDLS, CDR2 YYNGEE. CDR3 residues: CASSVDGAGVGEQFF. The CDR3 bases are TGTGCCAGCAGCGTAGATGGAGCGGGAGTGGGTGAGCAGTTCTTC.

The chain couples TRBV2 to TRBJ1-1, with 10 bases aligning to TRBD1. V was pared by 7 bases and J by 7 bases, with 9 bases of the junction left unmatched. This CDR3 contains 14 residues. CDR1 and CDR2 from the germline V gene are SNHLY and FYNNEI. The CDR3 nucleotides are TGTGCCAGCAACCTTGACAGGGGGCGAAATGAAGCTTTCTTT. Translating it yields CASNLDRGRNEAFF.

This sequence joins TRBV5-6 and TRBJ2-7; tentative D call: TRBD2 (5 bases). Germline loops: CDR1 SGHDT, CDR2 YYEEEE. This CDR3 comprises 12 residues. Deletions cut 4 bases from V and 6 bases from J, with 11 bases between. The DNA of the CDR3 is TGTGCCAGCAGCGGTGATCGGGGCGAGCAGTACTTC. This encodes CASSGDRGEQYF.

The rearrangement joins TRBV5-6 to TRBJ2-3; D gene uncertain. This CDR3 has 15 amino acids. Trimming left V 2 bases short and J 2 bases short, with 12 bases between. In germline, CDR1 is SGHDT, CDR2 YYEEEE. The CDR3 reads CASSLLSTYTDTQYF. In DNA form, the CDR3 reads TGTGCCAGCAGCTTACTATCTACTTACACAGATACGCAGTATTTT.

The chain uses TRBV13 and TRBJ1-2; D gene uncertain. The CDR3 extends over 17 amino acids. The V gene's germline CDR1 is PRHDT and CDR2 FYEKMQ (reference sequence). The V and J ends lost 0 bases and 8 bases respectively, with 22 bases between them. The CDR3 spells CASSLGEESLLGLGYTF. CDR3 DNA sequence: TGTGCCAGCAGCTTAGGCGAGGAGTCCCTATTAGGCTTGGGCTACACCTTC. Full variable domain (missing parts from reference TRBV13 and TRBJ1-2): AAGVIQSPRHLIKEKRETATLKCYPIPRHDTVYWYQQGPGQDPQFLISFYEKMQSDKGSIPDRFSAQQFSDYHSELNMSSLELGDSALYFCASSLGEESLLGLGYTFGSGTRLTVV.

This clonotype was detected once. V usage is TRBV28 and J usage is TRBJ2-3; D is perhaps TRBD1 or TRBD2 (6 bases each). From germline, CDR1 is MDHEN and CDR2 SYDVKM. The length of the CDR3 is 15 residues. V was clipped by 6 bases and J by 2 bases, with 15 bases between them. CDR3 nucleotide sequence: TGTGCCAGCAGCCCACCGGGGGCGGTCACAGATACGCAGTATTTT. It yields the protein CASSPPGAVTDTQYF. The complete variable domain, with remaining parts taken from reference TRBV28 and TRBJ2-3, reads DVKVTQSSRYLVKRTGEKVFLECVQDMDHENMFWYRQDPGLGLRLIYFSYDVKMKEKGDIPEGYSVSREKKERFSLILESASTNQTSMYLCASSPPGAVTDTQYFGPGTRLTVL.

This clonotype was picked up one time. The V and J genes are TRBV4-1 and TRBJ2-3, with a tentative D call TRBD2 (5 bases). The CDR3 totals 16 residues. The germline gives CDR1 MGHRA, CDR2 YSYEKL. V dropped 6 bases and J dropped 0 bases, with 16 bases sitting between them. CDR3 sequence: CASRQLARASTDTQYF. In nucleotides, the CDR3 is TGCGCCAGCAGGCAACTCGCGAGGGCGAGCACAGATACGCAGTATTTT.

V and J are TRBV29-1 and TRBJ2-7; tentative D call: TRBD1 (5 bases). Germline CDR1 is SQVTM and CDR2 is ANQGSEA. The CDR3 consists of 13 residues. Trimming stripped 6 bases from V and 1 base from J, with 13 bases between. This CDR3 is CSVDDSTSYEQYF. The CDR3 nucleotides read TGCAGCGTGGACGACAGTACTTCCTACGAGCAGTACTTC.

This clonotype has just one count. This sequence joins TRBV27 and TRBJ1-1; no firm D call. V shed 0 bases and J shed 10 bases, with 9 bases lying between them. Germline V gives CDR1 MNHEY, CDR2 SMNVEV (reference sequence). The CDR3 is 12 residues long. The CDR3 DNA sequence: TGTGCCAGCAGTTTATCAGGGAGGATAGCTTTCTTT. Its protein is CASSLSGRIAFF.

CDR3 region: CASSPRASGRDRRETQYF. CDR3 DNA sequence: TGTGCCAGCAGCCCCCGGGCTAGCGGGAGGGATCGAAGGGAGACCCAGTACTTC. The chain has TRBV5-5 and TRBJ2-5, with 12 bases lining up with TRBD2. This CDR3 has 18 amino acids. Per the germline V gene, CDR1 is SGHKS and CDR2 is YYEKEE (reference sequence). J lost 5 bases, V lost 4 bases, and 15 bases had no gene match.

The chain employs TRBV27 and TRBJ2-1, with a tentative D call TRBD2 (6 bases). Germline CDR1 and CDR2: MNHEY and SMNVEV (reference sequence). CDR3 length: 16 amino acids. Trimming cost V 3 bases and J 7 bases, with 19 bases left between them. The CDR3 DNA reads TGTGCCAGCAGTTTTCGCAGGGAGGCTGGGAGGAATGAGCAGTTCTTC. Translating it yields CASSFRREAGRNEQFF.

The rearrangement links TRBV7-9 to TRBJ2-7, with 8 bases identical to TRBD1. J lost 6 bases, V lost 4 bases, and 5 bases had no gene match. The CDR3 loop spans 13 amino acids. Germline V gene sequence: CDR1 SEHNR, CDR2 FQNEAQ (reference sequence). The CDR3 nucleotides are TGTGCCAGCAGCTGGACAGGGAAGAGCGAGCAGTACTTC. Its protein is CASSWTGKSEQYF. Drawing the rest from reference TRBV7-9 and TRBJ2-7, the complete variable domain is DTGVSQNPRHKITKRGQNVTFRCDPISEHNRLYWYRQTLGQGPEFLTYFQNEAQLEKSRLLSDRFSAERPKGSFSTLEIQRTEQGDSAMYLCASSWTGKSEQYFGPGTRLTVT.

The J gene is TRBJ1-4, the V gene TRBV27, with TRBD1 as a possible D gene (6 bases). Trimming took off 4 bases at V and 8 bases at J, with 14 bases between the two ends. CDR3 length equals 14 residues. CDR1 is MNHEY and CDR2 is SMNVEV in the germline V gene (reference sequence). CDR3 coding DNA: TGTGCCAGCAGTTCCGGGGGCGCCATGGAAAAACTGTTTTTT. This translates into CASSSGGAMEKLFF.

The V and J genes are TRBV5-1 and TRBJ2-1; TRBD2 might be the D (6 bases). Trimming shortened V by 9 bases and J by 7 bases, and 23 bases separated the two germline ends. The CDR3 is 15 residues long. Germline V gene data show CDR1 as SGHRS and CDR2 as YFSETQ. The CDR3 bases are TGCGCCACCACCCTCAACTCCGTTGCGGGAAATGAGCAGTTCTTC. Its protein is CATTLNSVAGNEQFF.

The gene calls are TRBV27 and TRBJ1-2; D not certain. This CDR3 spans 14 amino acids. CDR1 and CDR2 from the germline V gene are MNHEY and SMNVEV (reference sequence). V gave up 6 bases and J gave up 4 bases, with 15 bases separating them. CDR3 sequence reads: CASRPVEYTYGYTF. The CDR3 coding sequence is TGTGCCAGCAGACCCGTCGAATACACCTATGGCTACACCTTC.

The chain has TRBV2 and TRBJ1-1; TRBD1 agrees at 9 bases. V gave up 3 bases and J gave up 5 bases; unmatched junction bases: 10. This CDR3 is 16 amino acids long. The germline V gene has CDR1 SNHLY and CDR2 FYNNEI. The CDR3 protein is CASSDKMTGGSTEAFF. The CDR3 nucleotides are TGTGCCAGCAGTGACAAGATGACAGGGGGATCAACTGAAGCTTTCTTT.

This rearrangement joins TRBV10-3 to TRBJ2-3; no definite D call. Germline V CDR1 and CDR2: ENHRY, SYGVKD. The length of the CDR3 is 13 residues. Trimming shortened V by 0 bases and J by 8 bases, and 9 bases separated the two germline ends. The chain's CDR3 is CAISESMWGTQYF. The CDR3 DNA follows: TGTGCCATCAGTGAGTCGATGTGGGGTACGCAGTATTTT.

As to this clonotype: The germline gene is not matched at one end of the junction; a read error may be the cause. The V and J genes are TRBV7-7 and TRBJ2-1; 13 nucleotides line up with TRBD2. Germline V lookup: CDR1 SSHAT, CDR2 FNYEAQ (reference sequence). The CDR3 has 18 amino acids. CDR3 DNA: TGTGCTAGCAGCTCGGGACTAGCGGGAACCAGCTCCTACAATGAGCAGTTCTTC. It yields the protein CASSSGLAGTSSYNEQFF.

The chain has TRBV20-1 and TRBJ2-3; D remains ambiguous. The germline V gene has CDR1 DFQATT and CDR2 SNEGSKA (reference sequence). Trimming stripped 4 bases from V and 4 bases from J, with 3 bases between. This CDR3 is built from 10 residues. CDR3 sequence reads: CSATSDTQYF. CDR3 nucleotides: TGCAGTGCTACCTCAGATACGCAGTATTTT.

The chain combines TRBV5-5 with TRBJ1-1; 9 bases are a match to TRBD1. The CDR3 sequence is 14 residues long. The J segment lost 3 bases and the V segment lost 3 bases, leaving 3 bases of the junction unmatched. The germline V gene has CDR1 SGHKS and CDR2 YYEKEE (reference sequence). CDR3 amino acids: CASSSTGGHTEAFF. In nucleotides, the CDR3 is TGTGCCAGCAGCTCCACAGGGGGCCACACTGAAGCTTTCTTT.

The chain recombines TRBV6-1 with TRBJ2-2, with 8 bases fitting TRBD1. J lost 4 bases, V lost 2 bases, and 0 bases had no gene match. This CDR3 has 14 residues. The germline CDR1 and CDR2 sequences are MNHNS and SASEGT. In DNA form, the CDR3 reads TGTGCCAGCAGTGAAACAGGGGGCACCGGGGAGCTGTTTTTT. It encodes CASSETGGTGELFF.

The rearrangement uses TRBV5-4 and TRBJ2-3; no clear D. The CDR3 runs to 15 residues. V lost 4 bases to trimming and J lost 1 base, with 13 bases between them. Germline CDR1 and CDR2: SGHNT and YYREEE (reference sequence). The CDR3 region is CASSQSGLRTDTQYF. The CDR3 bases are TGTGCCAGCAGCCAGTCTGGGCTTCGCACAGATACGCAGTATTTT.

The chain links TRBV27 to TRBJ2-1; TRBD2 aligns across 7 bases. The CDR3 covers 16 residues. V dropped 2 bases and J dropped 5; count of bases not matched to a gene: 9. Germline V gene sequence: CDR1 MNHEY, CDR2 SMNVEV (reference sequence). The CDR3 region is CASSLLGGSGDNEQFF. For the CDR3, the DNA is TGTGCCAGCAGTTTACTTGGCGGGAGTGGAGACAATGAGCAGTTCTTC.